These 31 T cell receptor beta chains came from one sample sequenced in a study of spatial heterogeneity in lung cancer. A single record per CDR3 protein comes from TCRdb applying MiXCR to the 5' RACE reads. The sample records roughly 39,000 distinct CDR3 sequences, less than 6% being singletons. The time point denotes: sample taken at primary tumor resection. Without sorting, whole RNA was sequenced from tumor, nontumor lung or frozen PBMC. Source: PBMCs, taken at surgery. The receptors come from a male donor with early-stage non-small cell lung cancer.

This clonotype showed up many times. The chain carries TRBV7-6 and TRBJ2-2; D is perhaps TRBD1 (6 bases). CDR1 and CDR2 (germline): SGHVS, FNYEAQ. The ends were cut back, 0 bases at V and 6 bases at J, with 11 bases in the middle. This CDR3 has 15 amino acids. The CDR3 spells CASSLATQGSGELFF. As DNA, the CDR3 is TGTGCCAGCAGCTTAGCGACACAGGGATCCGGGGAGCTGTTTTTT.

This clonotype has a count of ten or more. The genes are TRBV20-1 and TRBJ1-3, with 7 bases matching TRBD1. Unmatched junction bases numbered 11, after V lost 3 bases and J lost 0 bases. CDR1 is DFQATT, CDR2 SNEGSKA, per germline (reference sequence). This CDR3 has 17 residues. The CDR3 bases are TGCAGTGCTAGTCAGGACAGGCCTCTTTACTCTGGAAACACCATATATTTT. It specifies CSASQDRPLYSGNTIYF.

This clonotype was detected many times. The genes are TRBV10-3 and TRBJ2-7; D is unclear. The germline CDR1 and CDR2 sequences are ENHRY and SYGVKD. Deletions cut 2 bases from V and 5 bases from J, with 7 bases between. This CDR3 region has 12 residues. In DNA form, the CDR3 reads TGTGCCATCAGTGAGATTACTGACGAGCAGTACTTC. The encoded protein is CAISEITDEQYF.

This clonotype was seen a few times. This sequence joins TRBV5-6 and TRBJ2-1; 8 bases map to TRBD1. The CDR3 consists of 16 residues. The junction had 11 bases not matched to a gene; V was cut back by 1 base and J by 8 bases. Germline V gives CDR1 SGHDT, CDR2 YYEEEE. For the CDR3, the DNA is TGTGCCAGCAGCTTGTCAGTCTTGGACAGGGCCGATGAGCAGTTCTTC. Protein product: CASSLSVLDRADEQFF.

This clonotype was seen only once. This chain joins TRBV5-1 and TRBJ2-6; TRBD2 might be the D (6 bases). The CDR3 extends over 17 amino acids. Trimming left V 0 bases short and J 4 bases short, with 14 bases between. Germline V gene sequence: CDR1 SGHRS, CDR2 YFSETQ. CDR3 sequence (DNA): TGCGCCAGCAGCTTGGGCCGATTGGGGGGAGGGGCCAACGTCCTGACTTTC. Translation: CASSLGRLGGGANVLTF.

This clonotype appeared a few times. V is TRBV6-5 and J is TRBJ2-2; 10 positions agree with TRBD2. J lost 6 bases, V lost 6 bases, and 10 bases had no gene match. The CDR3 loop spans 16 amino acids. Per germline, CDR1 MNHEY and CDR2 SVGAGI. The CDR3, as DNA: TGTGCCAGCAGCCGAACTAGCGGGGTGGGAGCCGGGGAGCTGTTTTTT. This translates into CASSRTSGVGAGELFF.

The rearrangement joins TRBV30 to TRBJ1-1, with 11 bases aligning to TRBD1. CDR1 is GTSNPN, CDR2 SVGIG, per germline (reference sequence). The J segment lost 4 bases and the V segment lost 4 bases, leaving 2 bases of the junction unmatched. The CDR3 contains 13 residues. The CDR3 bases are TGTGCCTGGACCGGGACAGGGGGCACTGAAGCTTTCTTT. Residues: CAWTGTGGTEAFF.

The table lists this clonotype with many counts. This rearrangement joins TRBV6-1 to TRBJ1-5; D perhaps matches TRBD1 (6 bases). There are 15 residues in the CDR3. Trimming removed 5 bases at V and 3 bases at J, with 14 bases between. Germline values: CDR1 MNHNS, CDR2 SASEGT. The CDR3 sequence: CASSPVRGNNQPQHF. The CDR3 bases are TGTGCCAGCAGTCCCGTCAGGGGAAACAATCAGCCCCAGCATTTT.

Comment on this clonotype: Being one base from a much bigger clone, this may be a read error. The CDR3 carries no conserved terminal phenylalanine or tryptophan, so it likely arises from a read error. This chain connects TRBV3-1 to TRBJ1-2; D uncertain. Germline CDR1 reads LGHDT; CDR2 reads YNNKEL (reference sequence). Trimming stripped 4 bases from V and 6 bases from J, with 15 bases between. The CDR3 consists of 14 residues. The CDR3 region is CASSPRASGNGYTS. For the CDR3, the DNA is TGTGCCAGCAGCCCCCGGGCCAGCGGCAATGGCTACACCTCC.

This clonotype was seen many times. This sequence joins TRBV28 and TRBJ1-2; 8 bases line up with TRBD1. The junction had 9 bases not matched to a gene; V was cut back by 1 base and J by 2 bases. The germline CDR1 and CDR2 sequences are MDHEN and SYDVKM. The CDR3 totals 17 residues. In DNA, the CDR3 is TGTGCCAGCAGTTTATACGGACAGGGAAAGGGGAACTATGGCTACACCTTC. Its protein is CASSLYGQGKGNYGYTF.

At least ten counts were recorded for this clonotype. The chain carries TRBV11-2 and TRBJ1-2; 8 positions agree with TRBD1. This CDR3 is 14 amino acids long. V lost 4 bases, J lost 6 bases, and 7 bases stayed unmatched. In germline, CDR1 is SGHAT, CDR2 FQNNGV. The CDR3, as DNA: TGTGCCAGCAGCTGGGAACAGGGGGAGAATGGCTACACCTTC. Encoded protein: CASSWEQGENGYTF.

The rearrangement links TRBV30 to TRBJ1-2, with D possibly being TRBD1 (6 bases). V was trimmed by 7 bases and J by 6 bases, leaving 24 bases between them. The germline gives CDR1 GTSNPN, CDR2 SVGIG (reference sequence). This CDR3 has 15 residues. CDR3 amino acids: CASPLSQGQVHGYTF. In nucleotides, the CDR3 is TGTGCCTCGCCCCTTTCCCAGGGGCAGGTTCATGGCTACACCTTC.

This clonotype was counted many times. The CDR3 region is CAWSPGPGNTIYF. In DNA, the CDR3 is TGTGCCTGGAGTCCCGGGCCCGGAAACACCATATATTTT. The chain recombines TRBV30 with TRBJ1-3; D uncertain. The V and J ends lost 2 bases and 4 bases respectively, with 9 bases between them. This CDR3 has 13 residues. Germline V gives CDR1 GTSNPN, CDR2 SVGIG (reference sequence).

This clonotype was recorded many times. In DNA, the CDR3 is TGTGCCAGCAGTTACTCGCCGGGTACTGGAAACGAGCAGTACTTC. This codes for CASSYSPGTGNEQYF. This rearrangement joins TRBV6-5 to TRBJ2-7; D gene ambiguous. This CDR3 is built from 15 residues. V lost 0 bases and J 5 bases, leaving 14 bases between the germline ends. In germline, CDR1 is MNHEY, CDR2 SVGAGI.

This clonotype showed up many times. The V gene is TRBV4-1, the J gene TRBJ1-5, with 10 bases aligning to TRBD1. There are 19 residues in the CDR3. V was pared by 4 bases and J by 4 bases, with 16 bases of the junction left unmatched. Germline CDR1 reads MGHRA; CDR2 reads YSYEKL. The CDR3 region is CASSLRQGAQVGGNQPQHF. The CDR3 bases are TGCGCCAGCAGCCTCCGACAGGGGGCGCAAGTTGGGGGAAATCAGCCCCAGCATTTT.

This clonotype was recorded many times. This chain joins TRBV20-1 and TRBJ2-7, with 10 bases that match TRBD2. CDR1 and CDR2 (germline): DFQATT, SNEGSKA (reference sequence). V lost 1 base, J lost 0 bases, and 6 bases stayed unmatched. The CDR3 runs 16 residues. The CDR3 DNA reads as TGCAGTGCTAGAGTCTTCCTAGCGGGGGCCTCCTACGAGCAGTACTTC. Its translation is CSARVFLAGASYEQYF.

This clonotype was counted at least ten times. The chain combines TRBV6-2 or TRBV6-3 with TRBJ2-2; D perhaps matches TRBD2 (6 bases). The CDR3 contains 15 residues. Germline loops: CDR1 MNHEY, CDR2 SVGEGT. V lost 8 bases, J lost 5 bases, and 18 bases lay in between. The DNA for the CDR3 is TGTGCCAGCCGGGGGACCAGGGTCGGTACCGGGGAGCTGTTTTTT. Amino acid sequence: CASRGTRVGTGELFF.

This clonotype occurred many times. The J gene is TRBJ2-3, the V gene TRBV27, with 9 bases matching TRBD2. Per germline, CDR1 MNHEY and CDR2 SMNVEV (reference sequence). J lost 2 bases, V lost 5 bases, and 5 bases had no gene match. This CDR3 has 15 amino acids. CDR3 sequence: CASSHSGGITDTQYF. The CDR3 DNA is TGTGCCAGCAGTCACAGCGGGGGGATCACAGATACGCAGTATTTT.

There are many counts of this clonotype. The gene calls are TRBV20-1 and TRBJ2-3; 7 bases are shared with TRBD2. The CDR3 length is 15 residues. Germline V gene lookup returns CDR1 DFQATT and CDR2 SNEGSKA (reference sequence). V lost 3 bases and J lost 5; bases outside the gene matches: 11. The CDR3 protein is CSASFSGPRGDTQYF. DNA of the CDR3: TGCAGTGCTAGTTTTAGCGGGCCGAGAGGAGATACGCAGTATTTT.

This clonotype was detected ten times or more. This rearrangement joins TRBV20-1 to TRBJ1-2; the D gene is possibly TRBD1 (6 bases). The CDR3 is made up of 14 amino acids. The germline V gene has CDR1 DFQATT and CDR2 SNEGSKA (reference sequence). The V end was cut by 0 bases, the J end by 4 bases, with 12 bases between. The CDR3 sequence: CSARDQGQIYGYTF. The CDR3 DNA sequence: TGCAGTGCTAGAGATCAAGGACAGATCTATGGCTACACCTTC.

This clonotype was observed a handful of times. Here the CDR3 DNA reads TGTGCCAGCAGGGCTCGCTCGAACACTGAAGCTTTCTTT. Protein product: CASRARSNTEAFF. The chain is built from TRBV7-2 and TRBJ1-1; D remains ambiguous. Germline assignment: CDR1 SGHTA and CDR2 FQGNSA. Trimming took 6 bases from V and 1 from J, leaving 9 bases between them. The CDR3 length is 13 residues. Using reference TRBV7-2 and TRBJ1-1 for the parts outside the CDR3, the full variable domain is GAGVSQSPSNKVTEKGKDVELRCDPISGHTALYWYRQSLGQGLEFLIYFQGNSAPDKSGLPSDRFSAERTGGSVSTLTIQRTQQEDSAVYLCASRARSNTEAFFGQGTRLTVV.

This clonotype was recorded many times. J is TRBJ1-5 and V is TRBV12-3 or TRBV12-4; D is unclear. This CDR3 comprises 11 residues. V lost 3 bases to trimming and J lost 11 bases, with 8 bases between them. The CDR3 loop reads CASSFRGAQHF. CDR3 bases: TGTGCCAGCAGTTTTCGAGGAGCCCAGCATTTT.

The gene calls are TRBV4-1 and TRBJ1-1, with TRBD1 matching 7 bases. Germline assignment: CDR1 MGHRA and CDR2 YSYEKL. This CDR3 is built from 17 residues. Trimming took 2 bases from V and 2 from J; bases not matched to a gene: 11. The CDR3 spells CASSQKPPGGLNTEAFF. In nucleotides, the CDR3 is TGCGCCAGCAGCCAAAAACCACCAGGGGGACTAAACACTGAAGCTTTCTTT.

This clonotype was seen repeatedly, ten times or more. This chain uses TRBV6-2 or TRBV6-3 with TRBJ2-3; tentative D call: TRBD2 (5 bases). The V gene's germline CDR1 is MNHEY and CDR2 SVGEGT. V was pared by 8 bases and J by 0 bases, with 15 bases between. CDR3 length: 15 residues. The CDR3 protein is CASGLTESSTDTQYF. The CDR3 nucleotides read TGTGCCAGCGGACTCACGGAATCTAGCACAGATACGCAGTATTTT.

A note on this clonotype: The junction departs from germline at one end; a sequencing error may be responsible. The chain couples TRBV7-2 to TRBJ2-2; D uncertain. The CDR3 loop spans 16 amino acids. In germline, CDR1 is SGHTA, CDR2 FQGNSA. The DNA of the CDR3 is TGTGCCAGCACCTTACCCCTAGGGTCCAGCACCGGGGAGCTGTTTTTT. It specifies CASTLPLGSSTGELFF.

This clonotype was found many times. The genes are TRBV4-1 and TRBJ2-7; perhaps TRBD1 as D (6 bases). V gave up 1 base and J gave up 4 bases, with 14 bases separating them. The CDR3 consists of 15 residues. CDR1 is MGHRA, CDR2 YSYEKL, per germline. In DNA, the CDR3 is TGCGCCAGCAGCCAAGGACAGGTCCTCCCTTACGAGCAGTACTTC. Amino acids: CASSQGQVLPYEQYF.

This rearrangement joins TRBV12-3 or TRBV12-4 to TRBJ1-5; maybe TRBD1 (6 bases). The CDR3 covers 15 residues. Between the trimmed V and J ends, which lost 4 bases and 2 bases, there was a span of 12 bases. This CDR3 reads CASSWGQRGNQPQHF. The CDR3 coding sequence is TGTGCCAGCAGTTGGGGGCAGAGGGGCAATCAGCCCCAGCATTTT.

This clonotype was found many times. The chain links TRBV20-1 to TRBJ1-4; D unclear. This CDR3 has 13 residues. V lost 3 bases, J lost 6 bases, and 11 bases lay in between. From germline, CDR1 is DFQATT and CDR2 SNEGSKA (reference sequence). CDR3 nucleotides: TGCAGTGCTAGGAGGCGGATTGATGAAAAACTGTTTTTT. This encodes CSARRRIDEKLFF.

The sample holds a few counts of this clonotype. V gene TRBV12-3 or TRBV12-4 combines with J gene TRBJ1-4; D unclear. The ends were cut back, 6 bases at V and 0 bases at J, with 14 bases in the middle. This CDR3 contains 16 residues. The CDR3 DNA sequence: TGTGCCAGCAGGCTCTCGGCAATGACAACTAATGAAAAACTGTTTTTT. Protein product: CASRLSAMTTNEKLFF.

This chain connects TRBV5-5 to TRBJ1-3, with TRBD1 matching over 9 bases. Trimming at V came to 4 bases and at J to 2 bases, leaving 7 bases not matched to a gene. Germline V gene sequence: CDR1 SGHKS, CDR2 YYEKEE (reference sequence). CDR3 size: 16 residues. The CDR3: CASSQRRDRAGNTIYF. The CDR3 coding sequence is TGTGCCAGCAGCCAACGACGGGACAGGGCTGGAAACACCATATATTTT.

This clonotype was counted many times. This chain joins TRBV28 and TRBJ1-2, with D unclear. The CDR3 sequence is 10 residues long. Trimming left V 4 bases short and J 8 bases short, with 5 bases between. Germline values: CDR1 MDHEN, CDR2 SYDVKM. This CDR3 is CASSSVGYTF. DNA for the CDR3: TGTGCCAGCAGTTCAGTAGGCTACACCTTC.